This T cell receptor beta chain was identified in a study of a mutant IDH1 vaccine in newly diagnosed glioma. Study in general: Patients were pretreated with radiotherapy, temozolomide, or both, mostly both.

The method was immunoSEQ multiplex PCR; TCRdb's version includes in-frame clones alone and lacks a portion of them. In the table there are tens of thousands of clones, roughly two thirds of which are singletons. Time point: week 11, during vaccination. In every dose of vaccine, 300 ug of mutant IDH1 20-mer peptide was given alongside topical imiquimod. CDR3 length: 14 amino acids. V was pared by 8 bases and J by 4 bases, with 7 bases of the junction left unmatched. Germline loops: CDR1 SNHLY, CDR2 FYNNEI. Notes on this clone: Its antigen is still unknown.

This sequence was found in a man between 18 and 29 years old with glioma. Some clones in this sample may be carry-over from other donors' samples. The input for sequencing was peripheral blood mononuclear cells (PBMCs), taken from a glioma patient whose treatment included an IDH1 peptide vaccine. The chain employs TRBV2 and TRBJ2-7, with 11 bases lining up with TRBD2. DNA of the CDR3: TGTGCCAGCCTCACTAGCGGGGGCGGGTACGAGCAGTACTTC. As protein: CASLTSGGGYEQYF.